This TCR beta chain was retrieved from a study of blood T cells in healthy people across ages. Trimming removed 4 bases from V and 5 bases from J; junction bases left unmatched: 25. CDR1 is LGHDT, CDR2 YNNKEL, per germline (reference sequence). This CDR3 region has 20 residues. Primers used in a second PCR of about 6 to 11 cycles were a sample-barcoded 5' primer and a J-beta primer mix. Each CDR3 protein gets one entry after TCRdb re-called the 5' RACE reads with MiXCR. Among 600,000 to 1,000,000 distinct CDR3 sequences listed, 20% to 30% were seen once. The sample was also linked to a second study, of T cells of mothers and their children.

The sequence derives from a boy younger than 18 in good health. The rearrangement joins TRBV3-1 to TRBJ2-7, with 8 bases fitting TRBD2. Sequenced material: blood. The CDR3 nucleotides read TGTGCCAGCAGCCCTCCGGGAGGGGAGGATAGCGGCGGGATGTTCCACGAGCAGTACTTC. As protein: CASSPPGGEDSGGMFHEQYF.